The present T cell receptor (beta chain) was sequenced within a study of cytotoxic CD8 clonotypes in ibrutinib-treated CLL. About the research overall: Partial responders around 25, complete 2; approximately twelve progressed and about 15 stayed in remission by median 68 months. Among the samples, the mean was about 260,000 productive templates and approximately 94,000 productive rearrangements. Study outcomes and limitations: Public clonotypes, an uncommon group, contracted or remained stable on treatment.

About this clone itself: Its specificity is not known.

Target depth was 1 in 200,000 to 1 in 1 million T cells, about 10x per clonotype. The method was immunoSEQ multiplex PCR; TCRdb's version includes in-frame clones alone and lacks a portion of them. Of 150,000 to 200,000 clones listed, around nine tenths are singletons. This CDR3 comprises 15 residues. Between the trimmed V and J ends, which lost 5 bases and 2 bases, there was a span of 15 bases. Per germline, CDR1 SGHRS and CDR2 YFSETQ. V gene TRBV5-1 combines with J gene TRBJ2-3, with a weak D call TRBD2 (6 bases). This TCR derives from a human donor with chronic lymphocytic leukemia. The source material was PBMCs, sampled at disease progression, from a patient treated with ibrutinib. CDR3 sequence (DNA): TGCGCCAGCAGTCGTGCGGGACCAAACACAGATACGCAGTATTTT. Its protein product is CASSRAGPNTDTQYF.